What follows describes a single T cell receptor beta chain. Germline V gives CDR1 MGHDK, CDR2 SYGVNS. V was pared by 4 bases and J by 6 bases, with 13 bases of the junction left unmatched. The CDR3 has 16 amino acids. Under the authors' procedure: Reference gene primer amplification yielded estimated nucleated cell counts. TCRdb's table, derived via immunoSEQ multiplex PCR, lists solely in-frame clones and lacks some. Clone size and the V and J calls come from that table; the DNA yielded D and trimming. The sample lists around 150,000 clones; roughly 80% were seen once. These data come from a study of blood T cell repertoires in COVID-19. Background on the study: COVID-19 samples collected from the United States, Italy and Spain covered acute and convalescent phases. PBMCs, B-cell-depleted T cells, or T cells provided the cDNA or gDNA that made up the material.

The chain combines TRBV25-1 with TRBJ2-7, with TRBD1 matching over 9 bases. The TCR sequence derives from a man aged 55-75 years with acute or convalescent COVID-19. The specimen sequenced was peripheral blood. CDR3 amino acids: CASSAPPGQGSPEQYF. CDR3 DNA: TGTGCCAGCAGTGCGCCTCCGGGACAGGGAAGCCCCGAGCAGTACTTC.